This is a list of T cell receptor beta chains from one sample in a study of STAT5B mutations in CD4+ large granular lymphocyte leukemia. Repertoires were generated with immunoSEQ multiplex PCR, while TCRdb's copy carries only in-frame clones and drops some. The sample holds tens of thousands of clones, approximately 70% seen once. The sample consisted of CD4+ T cells from blood buffy coats. The receptor source for this set is a human donor in good health. CDR3s include the opening cysteine and the closing phenylalanine or tryptophan. Each record gives: V gene, D gene, J gene, clone size, CDR3 protein, CDR3 DNA. A D gene is named only where the DNA matches it firmly. Expanded clones get a size class; other rows say once, few or many, or leave the size out.

>TRBV5-1|TRBD1|TRBJ2-7|-
CASSEGATYEQYF
TGCGCCAGCAGTGAGGGGGCAACCTACGAGCAGTACTTC
>TRBV7-3|-|TRBJ1-1|few
CASSLTQGTEAFF
TGTGCCAGCAGCTTAACGCAGGGCACTGAAGCTTTCTTT
>TRBV7-8|-|TRBJ1-1|-
CASSHATVNTEAFF
TGTGCCAGCAGCCATGCGACCGTGAACACTGAAGCTTTCTTT
>TRBV6-6|TRBD2|TRBJ2-2|-
CASSSGRYGELFF
TGTGCCAGCAGCTCCGGGAGGTACGGGGAGCTGTTTTTT
>TRBV28|-|TRBJ2-3|-
CASSFLGAIVDTQYF
TGTGCCAGCAGTTTTTTAGGGGCTATAGTGGATACGCAGTATTTT
>TRBV27|-|TRBJ2-1|-
CASRGSGWDNEQFF
TGTGCCAGCAGAGGGAGCGGCTGGGACAATGAGCAGTTCTTC
>TRBV6-1|-|TRBJ1-6|-
CAASPFEDSPLHF
TGTGCCGCGTCTCCTTTCGAAGATTCACCCCTCCACTTT
>TRBV19|TRBD2|TRBJ2-3|-
CASSPTSGHTDTQYF
TGTGCCAGTAGCCCGACTAGCGGGCACACAGATACGCAGTATTTT
>TRBV7-3|TRBD2|TRBJ2-2|once
CASSLGGAGELFF
TGTGCCAGCAGCTTAGGGGGGGCCGGGGAGCTGTTTTTT
>TRBV6-1|-|TRBJ1-2|-
CASSESQGLDYGYTF
TGTGCCAGCAGTGAAAGTCAGGGCTTGGACTATGGCTACACCTTC
>TRBV7-6|TRBD2|TRBJ2-3|-
CASSAGLGADTQYF
TGTGCCAGCAGCGCGGGACTAGGGGCGGATACGCAGTATTTT
>TRBV11-2|-|TRBJ1-2|-
CASSLAQEHGYTF
TGTGCCAGCAGCTTAGCCCAGGAACATGGCTACACCTTC
>TRBV5-1|TRBD2|TRBJ2-3|once
CASSSGTSGGPHTDTQYF
TGCGCCAGCAGCTCCGGGACTAGCGGGGGGCCCCACACAGATACGCAGTATTTT
>TRBV30|-|TRBJ2-5|-
CAWSTGETQYF
TGTGCCTGGTCGACAGGTGAGACCCAGTACTTC
>TRBV2|-|TRBJ1-5|-
CASSESQEQPQHF
TGTGCCAGCAGTGAATCTCAGGAACAGCCCCAGCATTTT
>TRBV4-2|-|TRBJ2-3|-
CASSPTPGAGPDTQYF
TGTGCCAGCAGCCCAACCCCTGGAGCAGGGCCCGATACGCAGTATTTT
>TRBV5-8|TRBD1|TRBJ1-1|-
CASSSGQGVVAEAFF
TGTGCCAGCAGCTCGGGACAGGGGGTAGTCGCTGAAGCTTTCTTT
>TRBV19|-|TRBJ2-4|-
CASRPTPGDIQYF
TGTGCCAGTAGGCCGACCCCGGGGGACATTCAGTACTTC
>TRBV7-2|-|TRBJ2-6|-
CASSSTTGANVLTF
TGTGCCAGCAGCTCCACGACTGGGGCCAACGTCCTGACTTTC
>TRBV2|TRBD2|TRBJ2-3|-
CASSGQRGASLSGTQYF
TGTGCCAGCAGTGGCCAGCGGGGGGCTTCGTTATCGGGTACGCAGTATTTT
>TRBV18|TRBD1|TRBJ1-3|-
CASSTGTGDSGNTIYF
TGTGCCAGCTCTACCGGGACAGGCGACTCTGGAAACACCATATATTTT
>TRBV7-2|TRBD2|TRBJ2-3|-
CASSSPPGGNTQYF
TGTGCCAGCAGCTCCCCCCCGGGGGGGAATACGCAGTATTTT
>TRBV28|-|TRBJ1-1|-
CASSSASTGNTEAFF
TGTGCCAGCAGTTCGGCCTCGACGGGGAACACTGAAGCTTTCTTT
>TRBV28|-|TRBJ1-1|-
CASSLFRGQGTTEAFF
TGTGCCAGCAGTTTATTCCGTGGGCAGGGAACTACTGAAGCTTTCTTT